The 25 T cell receptor beta chains below come from one sample, sequenced in a study of regulatory T cells in long-lasting Graves disease. For TCR beta, libraries came from iRepertoire HTBI primers and Arm-PCR of CDR3 regions. MiXCR, run by TCRdb on the multiplex PCR reads, gives a single entry per CDR3 protein. The data show approximately 460,000 distinct CDR3 sequences, 15% to 20% seen once. Time point in this sample: newly diagnosed GD, antithyroid drugs for less than 3 months. From PBMCs, RNA was extracted and then used to make the TCR library. The same sample was also used in a study of T cells in Graves' hyperthyroidism and ophthalmopathy.

This material consisted of peripheral blood mononuclear cells (PBMCs), taken at new diagnosis, from a patient treated with antithyroid drugs. The receptors derive from a young woman with Graves disease.

This clonotype was counted between two and nine times. The rearrangement joins TRBV11-2 to TRBJ2-7, with D perhaps TRBD2 (6 bases). V gave up 1 base and J gave up 5 bases, with 15 bases separating them. Germline-derived CDR1 and CDR2 are SGHAT and FQNNGV. The CDR3 spans 15 residues. In DNA form, the CDR3 reads TGTGCCAGCAGCTTAGTTTGGGGGGTTAGCGACGAGCAGTACTTC. Residues: CASSLVWGVSDEQYF. Full variable domain (remainder filled in from reference TRBV11-2 and TRBJ2-7): EAGVAQSPRYKIIEKRQSVAFWCNPISGHATLYWYQQILGQGPKLLIQFQNNGVVDDSQLPKDRFSAERLKGVDSTLKIQPAKLEDSAVYLCASSLVWGVSDEQYFGPGTRLTVT.

This clonotype was counted a few times. V usage is TRBV7-2 and J usage is TRBJ2-6; TRBD2 aligns across 7 bases. Germline V gives CDR1 SGHTA, CDR2 FQGNSA. CDR3 length: 15 amino acids. V gave up 6 bases and J gave up 4 bases; unmatched junction bases: 6. The CDR3 bases are TGTGCCAGCAGTTCCACTAGCGCCGGGGCCAACGTCCTGACTTTC. Its translation is CASSSTSAGANVLTF.

This clonotype was observed many times. This rearrangement joins TRBV27 to TRBJ1-2; D gene ambiguous. Germline assignment: CDR1 MNHEY and CDR2 SMNVEV (reference sequence). CDR3 length: 13 residues. V was pared by 6 bases and J by 4 bases, with 12 bases between. CDR3 protein: CASSLNGVYGYTF. DNA for the CDR3: TGTGCCAGCAGCTTGAACGGCGTCTATGGCTACACCTTC.

Details on this clonotype: A read error may explain this, as a much larger clone is one base away. The rearrangement joins TRBV27 to TRBJ2-3; no firm D call. CDR1 is MNHEY and CDR2 is SMNVEV in the germline V gene (reference sequence). The CDR3 spans 13 residues. V lost 5 bases and J 3 bases, leaving 9 bases between the germline ends. The CDR3 nucleotides are TGTGCCAGCAGTGATCCCCCTACAGATACGCAGTATTTT. As protein: CASSDPPTDTQYF.

This clonotype has only a few counts. The chain uses TRBV28 and TRBJ1-4; D is unclear. CDR1 and CDR2 from the germline V gene are MDHEN and SYDVKM. CDR3 length: 15 residues. V was clipped by 3 bases and J by 0 bases, with 8 bases between them. CDR3 sequence: CASSFPSATNEKLFF. CDR3 nucleotides: TGTGCCAGCAGTTTCCCAAGCGCAACTAATGAAAAACTGTTTTTT.

This clonotype was picked up a small number of times. The chain is built from TRBV9 and TRBJ2-1; 8 nucleotides agree with TRBD2. Germline CDR1 is SGDLS and CDR2 is YYNGEE. The CDR3 extends over 16 amino acids. After removal of 4 bases from V and 8 bases from J, the junction contained 14 bases not matched to a gene. This CDR3 is CASSHPLGLASHEQFF. The DNA of the CDR3 is TGTGCCAGCAGCCATCCCCTCGGACTAGCCAGTCATGAGCAGTTCTTC.

This clonotype was counted ten times or more. This chain joins TRBV6-1 and TRBJ2-2, with 8 positions matching TRBD1. The CDR3 consists of 17 residues. V trimming: 2 bases; J trimming: 2 bases; junction bases outside the gene matches: 7. Germline CDR1 is MNHNS and CDR2 is SASEGT. The CDR3 is CASSEQGANFNTGELFF. In nucleotides, the CDR3 is TGTGCCAGCAGTGAACAGGGGGCCAACTTTAACACCGGGGAGCTGTTTTTT.

This clonotype was observed at least ten times. The rearrangement links TRBV30 to TRBJ2-5; 9 bases agree with TRBD2. V lost 3 bases to trimming and J lost 5 bases; unmatched junction nucleotides: 13. The germline gives CDR1 GTSNPN, CDR2 SVGIG (reference sequence). CDR3 length: 16 amino acids. The CDR3 nucleotides are TGTGCCTGGAGGCGAGGACCGGGACTAGCTGGCGAGACCCAGTACTTC. It specifies CAWRRGPGLAGETQYF.

This clonotype was recorded a few times. This may be a read error: a much more frequent sequence differs by one nucleotide. The rearrangement uses TRBV11-2 and TRBJ2-2; a weak D match, TRBD1 (6 bases). The CDR3 loop spans 14 amino acids. Per the germline V gene, CDR1 is SGHAT and CDR2 is FQNNGV. CDR3 region: CASSLVAGAGELLF. For the CDR3, the DNA is TGTGCCAGCAGCTTAGTGGCAGGGGCCGGGGAGCTGCTTTTT. The variable domain in full, completed from reference TRBV11-2 and TRBJ2-2, reads EAGVAQSPRYKIIEKRQSVAFWCNPISGHATLYWYQQILGQGPKLLIQFQNNGVVDDSQLPKDRFSAERLKGVDSTLKIQPAKLEDSAVYLCASSLVAGAGELLFGEGSRLTVL.

As to this clonotype: A much larger clone differs by one base, so this may be a read error. This rearrangement joins TRBV27 to TRBJ2-1, with 9 nucleotides matching TRBD2. The J segment lost 7 bases and the V segment lost 4 bases, leaving 5 bases of the junction unmatched. Per the germline V gene, CDR1 is MNHEY and CDR2 is SMNVEV (reference sequence). This CDR3 is 14 amino acids long. This chain's CDR3 is CASSYSGSANEQFF. CDR3 sequence (DNA): TGTGCCAGCAGTTATAGCGGGAGCGCTAATGAGCAGTTCTTC.

The chain uses TRBV5-1 and TRBJ1-2; 7 positions agree with TRBD1. CDR1 is SGHRS, CDR2 YFSETQ, per germline. Trimming took 3 bases from V and 3 from J; bases not matched to a gene: 5. CDR3 size: 14 residues. CDR3 DNA: TGCGCCAGCAGCTCGAAGGGGACAGACTATGGCTACACCTTC. Encoded protein: CASSSKGTDYGYTF.

The chain joins TRBV7-2 to TRBJ2-2; D is undetermined. The CDR3 runs 15 residues. Looked up from germline, CDR1 is SGHTA and CDR2 is FQGNSA. Trimming cost V 0 bases and J 5 bases, with 10 bases left between them. CDR3 nucleotide sequence: TGTGCCAGCAGCTTAGCATTATGGGTGACCGGGGAGCTGTTTTTT. Its protein product is CASSLALWVTGELFF. Variable domain in full (rest from reference TRBV7-2 and TRBJ2-2): GAGVSQSPSNKVTEKGKDVELRCDPISGHTALYWYRQSLGQGLEFLIYFQGNSAPDKSGLPSDRFSAERTGGSVSTLTIQRTQQEDSAVYLCASSLALWVTGELFFGEGSRLTVL.

This clonotype has more than one count but fewer than ten. The chain carries TRBV15 and TRBJ1-5; no definite D call. Germline V lookup: CDR1 LNHNV, CDR2 YYDKDF (reference sequence). The CDR3 is made up of 13 amino acids. Between the trimmed V and J ends, which lost 0 bases and 4 bases, there was a span of 4 bases. The CDR3 nucleotides read TGTGCCACCAGCAGAGATGTAAATCAGCCCCAGCATTTT. Translating it yields CATSRDVNQPQHF.

This clonotype was seen repeatedly, ten times or more. V gene TRBV6-5 combines with J gene TRBJ2-1; D may match TRBD1 or TRBD2 (5 bases each). V was shortened by 2 bases and J by 2 bases, with 13 bases between the two germline ends. In germline, CDR1 is MNHEY, CDR2 SVGAGI. This CDR3 comprises 16 residues. The CDR3, as DNA: TGTGCCAGCAGTTACGGGGGAAATTTCGCCTACAATGAGCAGTTCTTC. It codes for CASSYGGNFAYNEQFF.

This clonotype occurred many times. The chain links TRBV7-9 to TRBJ1-5; D call uncertain. V was trimmed by 1 base and J by 6 bases, leaving 7 bases between them. This CDR3 is built from 13 residues. Germline values: CDR1 SEHNR, CDR2 FQNEAQ (reference sequence). The CDR3 nucleotides are TGTGCCAGCAGCTTAGAACTGAGTCAGCCCCAGCATTTT. Translating it yields CASSLELSQPQHF. Based on the CDR3 plus reference TRBV7-9 and TRBJ1-5, the full variable domain is DTGVSQNPRHKITKRGQNVTFRCDPISEHNRLYWYRQTLGQGPEFLTYFQNEAQLEKSRLLSDRFSAERPKGSFSTLEIQRTEQGDSAMYLCASSLELSQPQHFGDGTRLSIL.

V usage is TRBV25-1 and J usage is TRBJ1-5; D gene unclear. The CDR3 runs 12 residues. The V gene's germline CDR1 is MGHDK and CDR2 SYGVNS. V was trimmed by 4 bases and J by 4 bases, leaving 5 bases between them. This chain's CDR3 is CASSALNQPQHF. DNA of the CDR3: TGTGCCAGCAGTGCCCTTAATCAGCCCCAGCATTTT.

This clonotype was seen ten or more times. This chain links TRBV11-2 with TRBJ1-2; D possibly corresponds to TRBD1 (6 bases). Trimming cost V 2 bases and J 8 bases, with 12 bases left between them. The germline V gene encodes CDR1 SGHAT and CDR2 FQNNGV. CDR3 length: 13 residues. The CDR3 is CASSLTGTRGYTF. CDR3 sequence (DNA): TGTGCCAGCAGCTTAACAGGGACAAGAGGCTACACCTTC.

Of note for this clonotype: A clone one base away is much larger, so this may be a read error. V usage is TRBV28 and J usage is TRBJ2-2, with 7 bases lining up with TRBD2. Per germline, CDR1 MDHEN and CDR2 SYDVKM. CDR3 length: 15 amino acids. Here the CDR3 reads CASTGLHLNTGELVF. The CDR3 DNA follows: TGTGCCAGCACGGGACTACACCTTAACACCGGGGAGCTGGTTTTT. Supplemented by reference TRBV28 and TRBJ2-2, the full variable domain reads DVKVTQSSRYLVKRTGEKVFLECVQDMDHENMFWYRQDPGLGLRLIYFSYDVKMKEKGDIPEGYSVSREKKERFSLILESASTNQTSMYLCASTGLHLNTGELVFGEGSRLTVL.

In this sample, this clonotype turned up a few times. The chain uses TRBV7-9 and TRBJ2-1, with TRBD2 matching over 12 bases. CDR3 length: 17 amino acids. In germline, CDR1 is SEHNR, CDR2 FQNEAQ (reference sequence). V trimming: 2 bases; J trimming: 6 bases; junction bases outside the gene matches: 8. In nucleotides, the CDR3 is TGTGCCAGCAGCTTACTAGCGGGAGGGGGGAAATTCAATGAGCAGTTCTTC. Its protein product is CASSLLAGGGKFNEQFF.

For this clonotype: This may stem from a read error, because a much larger clone lies one nucleotide away. This chain links TRBV5-1 with TRBJ1-1, with TRBD1 as a possible D gene (5 bases). Germline CDR1 is SGHRS and CDR2 is YFSETQ. This CDR3 comprises 16 residues. CDR3 DNA sequence: TGTGCCAGCAGCTCCGGACATCTCCTCATGAACACTGAAGCTTTCTTT. Translating it yields CASSSGHLLMNTEAFF.

This clonotype was detected many times. V and J are TRBV27 and TRBJ2-5; no firm D call. V lost 2 bases and J 2 bases, leaving 6 bases between the germline ends. Germline V gives CDR1 MNHEY, CDR2 SMNVEV (reference sequence). The CDR3 has 13 amino acids. The chain's CDR3 is CASSLSLQETQYF. The CDR3 DNA reads as TGTGCCAGCAGTTTAAGCCTACAAGAGACCCAGTACTTC.

In its sample, this clonotype was seen many times. The J gene is TRBJ2-1, the V gene TRBV10-3; TRBD1 or TRBD2 may be the D gene (5 bases each). The germline V gene has CDR1 ENHRY and CDR2 SYGVKD. V dropped 7 bases and J dropped 3 bases, with 13 bases sitting between them. The CDR3 is made up of 14 amino acids. CDR3 sequence reads: CAINAQGVYNEQFF. The CDR3, as DNA: TGTGCCATCAATGCCCAGGGAGTCTACAATGAGCAGTTCTTC.

Only a few counts were recorded for this clonotype. The rearrangement joins TRBV28 to TRBJ1-4; D remains unclear. Trimming stripped 8 bases from V and 3 bases from J, with 13 bases between. The CDR3 runs 14 residues. Germline-derived CDR1 and CDR2 are MDHEN and SYDVKM. CDR3: CASGTQLPNEKLFF. For the CDR3, the DNA is TGTGCCAGCGGTACACAGCTTCCTAATGAAAAACTGTTTTTT.

This clonotype has at least ten counts. CDR3 residues: CASSSSGQGANYGYTF. DNA for the CDR3: TGTGCCAGCAGTTCCTCAGGGCAGGGGGCAAACTATGGCTACACCTTC. The chain uses TRBV12-3 or TRBV12-4 and TRBJ1-2; TRBD1 agrees at 8 bases. Trimming removed 4 bases from V and 2 bases from J; junction bases left unmatched: 9. This CDR3 comprises 16 residues.

At least ten counts were recorded for this clonotype. The chain combines TRBV15 with TRBJ2-5; D is unresolved. CDR1 and CDR2 from the germline V gene are LNHNV and YYDKDF (reference sequence). With 9 bases removed from V and 0 bases from J, the gap between germline ends came to 20 bases. The CDR3 runs 16 residues. In DNA form, the CDR3 reads TGTGCCACTAAGCAAGGTATAAGCAGAGACCAAGAGACCCAGTACTTC. Translated, it gives CATKQGISRDQETQYF.